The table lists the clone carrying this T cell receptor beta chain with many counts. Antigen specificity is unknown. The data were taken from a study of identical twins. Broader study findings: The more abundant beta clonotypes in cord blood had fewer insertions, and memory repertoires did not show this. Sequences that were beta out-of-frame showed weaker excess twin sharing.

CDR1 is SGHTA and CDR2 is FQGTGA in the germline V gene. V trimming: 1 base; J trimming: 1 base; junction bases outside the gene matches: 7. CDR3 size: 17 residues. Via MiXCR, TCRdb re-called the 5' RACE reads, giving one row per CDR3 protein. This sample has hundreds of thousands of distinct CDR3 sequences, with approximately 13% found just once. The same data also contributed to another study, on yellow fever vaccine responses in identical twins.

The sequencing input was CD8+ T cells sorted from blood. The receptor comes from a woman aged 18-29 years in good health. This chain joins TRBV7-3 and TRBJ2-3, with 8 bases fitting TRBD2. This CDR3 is CASSLKPQGLGTDTQYF. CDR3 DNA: TGTGCCAGCAGCTTAAAGCCCCAGGGACTAGGCACAGATACGCAGTATTTT.